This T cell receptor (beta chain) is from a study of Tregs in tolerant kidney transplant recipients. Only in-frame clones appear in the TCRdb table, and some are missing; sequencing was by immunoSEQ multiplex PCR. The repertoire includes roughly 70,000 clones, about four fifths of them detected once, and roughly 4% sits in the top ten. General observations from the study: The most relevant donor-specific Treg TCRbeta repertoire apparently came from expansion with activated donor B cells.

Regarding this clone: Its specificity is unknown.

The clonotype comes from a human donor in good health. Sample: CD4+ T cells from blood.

Written as DNA, the CDR3 is TGTGCCAGCAGCTTTGACTACAAAGAGACCCAGTACTTC. This translates into CASSFDYKETQYF. The chain uses TRBV5-6 and TRBJ2-5, with D possibly TRBD2 on 5 matching bases. V was pared by 2 bases and J by 3 bases, with 8 bases between. This CDR3 spans 13 amino acids. Germline assignment: CDR1 SGHDT and CDR2 YYEEEE.